This T cell receptor beta chain was retrieved from a study of blood T cell repertoires in COVID-19. The ends lost 2 bases at V and 3 bases at J; junction bases unmatched: 7. Germline V lookup: CDR1 KGHSH, CDR2 LQKENI. This CDR3 has 15 amino acids. Here immunoSEQ multiplex PCR was the method, and the copy in TCRdb shows in-frame clones only, minus some. The sample holds about 180,000 clones, around nine tenths seen once. Sequences were obtained from peripheral blood. The chain links TRBV18 to TRBJ2-7; 7 nucleotides match TRBD1. The sequence came from a woman between 65 and 79 years old with COVID-19, enrolled during active disease. The CDR3 region has the DNA TGTGCCAGCTCACCAACAGGGGCGATATTCTACGAGCAGTACTTC. Its translation is CASSPTGAIFYEQYF.